This T cell receptor (beta chain) was recovered during a study of identical twins' blood T cells. Trimming at V came to 10 bases and at J to 4 bases, leaving 4 bases not matched to a gene. The germline gives CDR1 SNHLY, CDR2 FYNNEI. This CDR3 comprises 12 residues. TCRdb called the 5' RACE reads again in MiXCR, with one record for every CDR3 protein. The data contain 350,000 to 400,000 distinct CDR3 sequences, roughly 31% of them singletons. The sequenced sample consisted of PBMCs. This chain links TRBV2 with TRBJ1-1; TRBD1 agrees at 9 bases. The sequence derives from a woman between 18 and 49 years old in good health. CDR3 sequence reads: CATRDRVTEAFF. DNA of the CDR3: TGTGCCACGCGGGACAGGGTCACTGAAGCTTTCTTT.